One and the same sample provided the 2 T cell receptor beta chains below, sequenced in a study of T cell changes during pregnancy in multiple sclerosis. The assay was immunoSEQ multiplex PCR, and TCRdb's table has in-frame clones only and misses some. The table includes 79,000 or so clones, 85% to 95% detected once. The sequenced sample was peripheral blood, obtained in the first trimester of pregnancy. All receptors come from a female donor in good health, enrolled as a control in a pregnancy study.

About this clone: The sample has other DNA sequences that encode this CDR3 too. The genes are TRBV9 and TRBJ2-5; possible D gene TRBD2, 7 bases. V was trimmed by 1 base and J by 5 bases, leaving 12 bases between them. The CDR3 sequence is 14 residues long. The V gene's germline CDR1 is SGDLS and CDR2 YYNGEE. The CDR3 spells CASSVRGGEETQYF. The CDR3 DNA sequence: TGTGCCAGCAGCGTAAGGGGGGGGGAGGAGACCCAGTACTTC.

This chain uses TRBV5-5 with TRBJ2-5; the D is unclear. The CDR3 contains 11 residues. Germline CDR1 and CDR2: SGHKS and YYEKEE (reference sequence). V was clipped by 3 bases and J by 5 bases, with 5 bases between them. The CDR3 sequence is CASSSIETQYF. The CDR3 nucleotides read TGTGCCAGCAGCTCTATCGAGACCCAGTACTTC. Full variable domain (rest looked up from reference TRBV5-5 and TRBJ2-5): DAGVTQSPTHLIKTRGQQVTLRCSPISGHKSVSWYQQVLGQGPQFIFQYYEKEERGRGNFPDRFSARQFPNYSSELNVNALLLGDSALYLCASSSIETQYFGPGTRLLVL.